This is a list of T cell receptor beta chains from one sample in a study of T cells after yellow fever vaccination. TCRdb independently ran MiXCR on the 5' RACE reads; one entry per CDR3 protein. This table holds a few hundred thousand distinct CDR3 sequences, 18% found once. This material consisted of PBMCs, taken before the yellow fever booster vaccination. All receptors come from a man aged 18 to 35 who received the YFV17D yellow fever vaccine. Both conserved end residues are part of each CDR3. Each record gives: J gene, V gene, CDR3 protein.

j_call: TRBJ1-4; v_call: TRBV10-2; cdr3_aa: CASQAAGRRSNEKLFF
j_call: TRBJ2-1; v_call: TRBV11-2; cdr3_aa: CASSSRLAGAGEQFF
j_call: TRBJ2-5; v_call: TRBV11-2; cdr3_aa: CASSFRGAQETQYF
j_call: TRBJ1-3; v_call: TRBV5-1; cdr3_aa: CASSSGTADNTIYF
j_call: TRBJ1-5; v_call: TRBV7-2; cdr3_aa: CASSGTVGQPQHF
j_call: TRBJ1-2; v_call: TRBV19; cdr3_aa: CASSLGIANYGYTF
j_call: TRBJ2-1; v_call: TRBV12-3/TRBV12-4; cdr3_aa: CASRVRADYNEQFF
j_call: TRBJ1-1; v_call: TRBV29-1; cdr3_aa: CSEHTEAFF
j_call: TRBJ1-4; v_call: TRBV5-6; cdr3_aa: CASSWGTGQEKLFF
j_call: TRBJ2-5; v_call: TRBV6-5; cdr3_aa: CASSYSGWNGETQYF
j_call: TRBJ1-6; v_call: TRBV5-1; cdr3_aa: CASSFQGASNSPLHF
j_call: TRBJ2-3; v_call: TRBV5-1; cdr3_aa: CASSLIRGPDTQYF
j_call: TRBJ2-5; v_call: TRBV7-6; cdr3_aa: CASSLVLAGTGIGETQYF
j_call: TRBJ2-5; v_call: TRBV11-2; cdr3_aa: CASRGYQETQYF
j_call: TRBJ1-2; v_call: TRBV2; cdr3_aa: CASLIAGYGGYTF
j_call: TRBJ1-2; v_call: TRBV12-3/TRBV12-4; cdr3_aa: CASSFLGGSYGYTF
j_call: TRBJ1-2; v_call: TRBV5-4; cdr3_aa: CASSLSSGYTF
j_call: TRBJ2-2; v_call: TRBV6-2/TRBV6-3; cdr3_aa: CASSPRTGNGELFF
j_call: TRBJ1-4; v_call: TRBV7-9; cdr3_aa: CASSARDSGEKLFF
j_call: TRBJ2-7; v_call: TRBV7-2; cdr3_aa: CASSLAGGYEQYF
j_call: TRBJ1-2; v_call: TRBV4-3; cdr3_aa: CASSLDPGTGSAGGYTF
j_call: TRBJ2-2; v_call: TRBV5-5; cdr3_aa: CASSWDRGSSGELFF
j_call: TRBJ2-7; v_call: TRBV12-3/TRBV12-4; cdr3_aa: CASSSAGGSYEQYF
j_call: TRBJ2-5; v_call: TRBV5-1; cdr3_aa: CASGLSTRKETQYF
j_call: TRBJ1-5; v_call: TRBV9; cdr3_aa: CASSGWEGQPQHF
j_call: TRBJ1-4; v_call: TRBV5-6; cdr3_aa: CASSPQSNEKLFF
j_call: TRBJ2-6; v_call: TRBV4-1; cdr3_aa: CASSQWSGPGANVLTF
j_call: TRBJ1-2; v_call: TRBV3-1; cdr3_aa: CASSPGSYNYGYTF
j_call: TRBJ2-1; v_call: TRBV20-1; cdr3_aa: CSAARLAGGPRYNEQFF
j_call: TRBJ2-3; v_call: TRBV9; cdr3_aa: CASSFRPPSGTDTQYF
j_call: TRBJ2-3; v_call: TRBV11-2; cdr3_aa: CASSLVGGGPYSDTQYF
j_call: TRBJ1-6; v_call: TRBV7-2; cdr3_aa: CASSVLTGLNSPLHF
j_call: TRBJ2-2; v_call: TRBV7-8; cdr3_aa: CASSLLLGEGAGELFF
j_call: TRBJ2-5; v_call: TRBV15; cdr3_aa: CATSRDRNIQETQYF
j_call: TRBJ2-2; v_call: TRBV6-6; cdr3_aa: CASTTVASKAGELFF
j_call: TRBJ2-5; v_call: TRBV12-3/TRBV12-4; cdr3_aa: CASSTSWETQYF
j_call: TRBJ2-1; v_call: TRBV20-1; cdr3_aa: CSARRLAGGPYEQFF
j_call: TRBJ2-7; v_call: TRBV10-1; cdr3_aa: CASSRQGDEQYF
j_call: TRBJ2-6; v_call: TRBV18; cdr3_aa: CASSGLGSGANVLTF
j_call: TRBJ1-5; v_call: TRBV28; cdr3_aa: CASSAHLQGNQPQHF
j_call: TRBJ1-6; v_call: TRBV4-3; cdr3_aa: CASSQEVYNSPLPF
j_call: TRBJ1-2; v_call: TRBV29-1; cdr3_aa: CSVAHPEDGYTF
j_call: TRBJ1-1; v_call: TRBV5-1; cdr3_aa: CASRWEQNTEAFF
j_call: TRBJ1-5; v_call: TRBV4-1; cdr3_aa: CASSRRTGDNQPQHF
j_call: TRBJ1-2; v_call: TRBV4-3; cdr3_aa: CASSQGNPGRKYGYTF
j_call: TRBJ2-3; v_call: TRBV7-9; cdr3_aa: CASSPRGEADTQYF
j_call: TRBJ1-2; v_call: TRBV6-6; cdr3_aa: CASSDREIYGYTF
j_call: TRBJ2-2; v_call: TRBV7-6; cdr3_aa: CASSLGTSVNTGELFF
j_call: TRBJ1-2; v_call: TRBV24-1; cdr3_aa: CATSDGRHGYGYTF
j_call: TRBJ2-1; v_call: TRBV5-5; cdr3_aa: CASSLFTASMREQFF
j_call: TRBJ1-6; v_call: TRBV20-1; cdr3_aa: CSAQAWEDYNSPLHF
j_call: TRBJ2-4; v_call: TRBV6-2/TRBV6-3; cdr3_aa: CASSYRPPAKNIQYF
j_call: TRBJ2-4; v_call: TRBV18; cdr3_aa: CASSPIAGMNIQYF
j_call: TRBJ2-3; v_call: TRBV28; cdr3_aa: CASSPLRVDTQYF